Below are 4 T cell receptor beta chains sequenced from a single sample in a study of prognosis after radiotherapy for stage I lung cancer. The study amplified the TCR beta CDR3 region from genomic DNA. This amplification was carried out by two rounds of multiplex PCR. With primers specific to each TRBV and TRBJ gene, the first-round PCR was performed. One entry per CDR3 protein, called by TCRdb with MiXCR from the multiplex PCR reads. The sample consists of fewer than 25,000 distinct CDR3 sequences, around 50% of them appearing once. The material sequenced was PBMCs, taken before or after stereotactic body radiation therapy (not recorded which). These receptors originate from a donor over 45 with non-small cell lung cancer.

Worth noting for this clonotype: One junction end does not reproduce the germline sequence, and a read error may be involved. The chain uses TRBV3-1 and TRBJ2-5; tentatively, D is TRBD1 or TRBD2 (5 bases each). There are 14 residues in the CDR3. CDR1 and CDR2 (germline): LGHDT, YNNKEL (reference sequence). The CDR3 bases are TGTGCCAGCAGCGTCCGAGGGGTACAAGATACCCAGTACTTC. Its protein is CASSVRGVQDTQYF.

The chain links TRBV5-1 to TRBJ2-7; perhaps D is TRBD1 or TRBD2 (5 bases each). CDR1 and CDR2 (germline): SGHRS, YFSETQ. V lost 0 bases, J lost 5 bases, and 12 bases lay in between. CDR3 length equals 14 residues. The CDR3 bases are TGCGCCAGCAGCTTGGTCCGGCAGGGAGACGAGCAGTACTTC. Its translation: CASSLVRQGDEQYF.

The chain is built from TRBV20-1 and TRBJ2-3; 9 bases are a match to TRBD2. With 4 bases clipped from V and 5 bases from J, the junction kept 10 bases outside the gene matches. Germline V gives CDR1 DFQATT, CDR2 SNEGSKA (reference sequence). The CDR3 is made up of 15 amino acids. DNA of the CDR3: TGCAGTGCTATATTTAGCGGGAGAGCAAAAGATACGCAGTATTTT. Its protein is CSAIFSGRAKDTQYF.

This clonotype was recorded at least ten times. This chain connects TRBV6-1 to TRBJ2-2; perhaps TRBD1 as D (7 bases). Deletions cut 6 bases from V and 7 bases from J, with 15 bases between. Germline V gives CDR1 MNHNS, CDR2 SASEGT. CDR3 size: 14 residues. CDR3 DNA sequence: TGTGCCAGCAGGGTGGGCAGGGGGGTCGGGGAGCTGTTTTTT. It encodes CASRVGRGVGELFF.